The text below deals with one T cell receptor (beta chain). The sample comes from a study of blood T cell repertoires in COVID-19. Study overall: Samples representing acute and convalescent COVID-19 were sourced from the United States, Italy and Spain. T cells, B-cell-depleted T cells, or PBMCs provided the cDNA or gDNA that served as material.

In the authors' methods: It was from reference gene primer amplification that nucleated cell counts were estimated. TCRdb's table, derived via immunoSEQ multiplex PCR, lists solely in-frame clones and lacks some. The V and J calls and clone size come from that table; D and trimming were worked out from the DNA. In the table there are over 200,000 clones, roughly 89% of which are singletons. V lost 3 bases and J lost 3; bases outside the gene matches: 10. The germline gives CDR1 KGHDR, CDR2 SFDVKD. The CDR3 length is 17 residues. The chain combines TRBV24-1 with TRBJ2-3, with 8 bases identical to TRBD1. Sequencing was done on a sample of PBMCs or T cells enriched from blood (not recorded which). The receptor comes from a man aged 40-49 years who had recovered from COVID-19. Here the CDR3 reads CATSDRAGGRDTDTQYF. The DNA for the CDR3 is TGTGCCACCAGTGATAGAGCAGGGGGCAGGGATACAGATACGCAGTATTTT.